The clone carrying this TCR beta chain was detected only once. Its cognate antigen is unknown. Germline lookup yields CDR1 LGHNT and CDR2 FRNRAP. The trim removed 3 bases at V and 3 bases at J, leaving 3 bases unmatched. The CDR3 spans 14 residues. This record belongs to a study of cytomegalovirus exposure and HLA in healthy donors. Study-wide context: Unique TCRs numbering some 77 million, obtained from HLA-typed donors, made up an early data release. Genotyping of hundreds of donors showed that over 65% belonged to the Caucasian-associated ancestry cluster.

Researchers ran the PCR with 60 Vbeta and 13 Jbeta primers. Libraries were prepared by immunoSEQ multiplex PCR; TCRdb keeps only in-frame clonotypes and omits some of them. This sample has around 130,000 clones, with over 80% found just once. Findings of the study overall: CMV serostatus was the sole immune exposure data available. In vitro, a few CMV-associated chains proved specific for CMV antigens.

Sequences were obtained from PBMCs. The chain joins TRBV12-5 to TRBJ2-7, with 9 bases identical to TRBD1. The TCR originated in a female donor in good health and CMV-seronegative. The CDR3 region has the DNA TGTGCTAGTGGTTTAGGACAGGGGATCTACGAGCAGTACTTC. Amino acid sequence: CASGLGQGIYEQYF.